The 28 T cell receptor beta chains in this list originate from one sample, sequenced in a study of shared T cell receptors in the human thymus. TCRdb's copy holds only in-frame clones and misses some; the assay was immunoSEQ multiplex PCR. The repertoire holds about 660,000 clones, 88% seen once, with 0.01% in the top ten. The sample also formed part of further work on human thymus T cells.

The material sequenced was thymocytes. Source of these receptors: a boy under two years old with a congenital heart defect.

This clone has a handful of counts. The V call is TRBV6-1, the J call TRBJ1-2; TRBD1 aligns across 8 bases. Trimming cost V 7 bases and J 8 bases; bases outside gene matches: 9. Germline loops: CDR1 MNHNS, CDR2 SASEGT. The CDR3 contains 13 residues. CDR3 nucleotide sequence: TGTGCCAGCATTGGACAGGGCAAAGGAGGCTACACCTTC. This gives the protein CASIGQGKGGYTF.

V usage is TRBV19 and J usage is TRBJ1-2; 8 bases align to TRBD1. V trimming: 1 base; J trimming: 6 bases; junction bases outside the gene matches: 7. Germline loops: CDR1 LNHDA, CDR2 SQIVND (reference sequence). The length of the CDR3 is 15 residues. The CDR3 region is CASSIVDRVVDGYTF. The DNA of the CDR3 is TGTGCCAGTAGTATAGTGGACAGGGTGGTGGATGGCTACACCTTC. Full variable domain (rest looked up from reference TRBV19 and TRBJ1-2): DGGITQSPKYLFRKEGQNVTLSCEQNLNHDAMYWYRQDPGQGLRLIYYSQIVNDFQKGDIAEGYSVSREKKESFPLTVTSAQKNPTAFYLCASSIVDRVVDGYTFGSGTRLTVV.

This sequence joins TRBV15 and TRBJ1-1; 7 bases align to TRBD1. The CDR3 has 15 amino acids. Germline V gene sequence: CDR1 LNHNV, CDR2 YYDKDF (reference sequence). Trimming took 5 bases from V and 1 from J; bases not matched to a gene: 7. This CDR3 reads CATSARQGSNTEAFF. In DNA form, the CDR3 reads TGTGCCACCAGCGCCCGACAGGGTTCGAACACTGAAGCTTTCTTT.

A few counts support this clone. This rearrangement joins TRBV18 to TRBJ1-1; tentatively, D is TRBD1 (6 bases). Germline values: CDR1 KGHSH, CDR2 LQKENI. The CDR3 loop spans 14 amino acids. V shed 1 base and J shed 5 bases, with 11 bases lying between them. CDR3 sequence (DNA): TGTGCCAGCTCACCACTGGACAGAGGGACTGAAGCTTTCTTT. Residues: CASSPLDRGTEAFF.

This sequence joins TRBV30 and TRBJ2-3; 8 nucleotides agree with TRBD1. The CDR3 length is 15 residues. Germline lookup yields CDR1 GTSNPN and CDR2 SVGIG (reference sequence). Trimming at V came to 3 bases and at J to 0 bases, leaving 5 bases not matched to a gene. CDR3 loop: CAWRNRDRSTDTQYF. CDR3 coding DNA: TGTGCCTGGAGGAACCGGGACAGGAGCACAGATACGCAGTATTTT.

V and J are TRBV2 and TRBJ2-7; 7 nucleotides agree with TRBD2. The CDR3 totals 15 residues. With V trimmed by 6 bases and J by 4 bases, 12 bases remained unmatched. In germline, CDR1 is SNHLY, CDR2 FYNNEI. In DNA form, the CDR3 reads TGTGCCAGCAGCATGGAGGGAGGGCCCTCGTACGAGCAGTACTTC. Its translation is CASSMEGGPSYEQYF.

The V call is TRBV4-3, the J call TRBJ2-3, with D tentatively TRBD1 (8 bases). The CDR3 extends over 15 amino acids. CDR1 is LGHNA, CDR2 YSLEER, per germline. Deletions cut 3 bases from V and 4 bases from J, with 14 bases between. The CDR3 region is CASSHEQGGPDTQYF. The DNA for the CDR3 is TGCGCCAGCAGCCATGAACAGGGGGGGCCAGATACGCAGTATTTT.

CDR3 region: CAWKGGQREGSDTQYF. CDR3 nucleotides: TGTGCCTGGAAAGGGGGCCAGCGGGAGGGTTCAGATACGCAGTATTTT. The chain uses TRBV30 and TRBJ2-3, with TRBD2 matching 10 bases. Per the germline V gene, CDR1 is GTSNPN and CDR2 is SVGIG (reference sequence). J was trimmed by 4 bases and V by 4 bases; bases with no gene match: 11. The CDR3 runs to 16 residues.

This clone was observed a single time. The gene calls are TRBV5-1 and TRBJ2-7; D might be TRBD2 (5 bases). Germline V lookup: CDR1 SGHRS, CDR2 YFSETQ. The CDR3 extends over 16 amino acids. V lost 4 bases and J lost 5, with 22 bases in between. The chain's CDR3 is CASSLRRTRAPHEQYF. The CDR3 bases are TGCGCCAGCAGCCTCAGGAGGACCCGAGCCCCACACGAGCAGTACTTC.

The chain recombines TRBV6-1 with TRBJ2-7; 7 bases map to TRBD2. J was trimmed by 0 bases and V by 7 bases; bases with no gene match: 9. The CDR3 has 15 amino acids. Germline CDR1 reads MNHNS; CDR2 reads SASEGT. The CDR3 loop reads CASTGRGSPSYEQYF. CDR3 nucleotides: TGTGCCAGCACCGGACGCGGGAGCCCCTCCTACGAGCAGTACTTC.

CDR3 residues: CASARVSYEQYF. The CDR3 DNA follows: TGTGCCAGCGCCCGGGTTTCCTACGAGCAGTACTTC. The chain recombines TRBV18 with TRBJ2-7; D is uncertain. The germline CDR1 and CDR2 sequences are KGHSH and LQKENI. The CDR3 is made up of 12 amino acids. Trimming stripped 8 bases from V and 1 base from J, with 9 bases between.

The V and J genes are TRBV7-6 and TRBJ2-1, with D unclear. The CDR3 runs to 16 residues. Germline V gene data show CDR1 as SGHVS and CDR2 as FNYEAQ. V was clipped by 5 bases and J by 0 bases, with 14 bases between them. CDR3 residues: CASSPARHISYNEQFF. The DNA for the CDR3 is TGTGCCAGCAGCCCCGCCAGACATATCTCCTACAATGAGCAGTTCTTC. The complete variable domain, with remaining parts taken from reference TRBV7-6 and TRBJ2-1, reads GAGVSQSPRYKVTKRGQDVALRCDPISGHVSLYWYRQALGQGPEFLTYFNYEAQQDKSGLPNDRFSAERPEGSISTLTIQRTEQRDSAMYRCASSPARHISYNEQFFGPGTRLTVL.

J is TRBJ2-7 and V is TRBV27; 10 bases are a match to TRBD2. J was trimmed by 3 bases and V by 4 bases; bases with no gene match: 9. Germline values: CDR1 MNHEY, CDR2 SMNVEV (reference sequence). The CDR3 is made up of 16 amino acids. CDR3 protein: CASSSPVAGGNYEQYF. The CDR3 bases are TGTGCCAGCAGTTCGCCTGTAGCGGGAGGTAACTACGAGCAGTACTTC.

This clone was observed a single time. The CDR3 reads CASSQTRTSCDNEQFF. CDR3 in DNA: TGTGCCAGCAGCCAAACCAGGACTAGCTGCGACAATGAGCAGTTCTTC. V and J are TRBV5-8 and TRBJ2-1; 8 nucleotides line up with TRBD2. The CDR3 loop spans 16 amino acids. V was clipped by 4 bases and J by 5 bases; unmatched bases: 11. Germline loops: CDR1 SGHTS, CDR2 YDEGEE.

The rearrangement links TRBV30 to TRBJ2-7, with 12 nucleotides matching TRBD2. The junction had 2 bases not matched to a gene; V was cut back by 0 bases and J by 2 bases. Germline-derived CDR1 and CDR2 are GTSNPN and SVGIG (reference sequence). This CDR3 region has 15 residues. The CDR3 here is CAWSVRTSGTYEQYF. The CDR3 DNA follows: TGTGCCTGGAGTGTACGGACTAGCGGGACCTACGAGCAGTACTTC.

The CDR3 sequence is CASSQWTGRRVSPSEQYF. CDR3 nucleotide sequence: TGCGCCAGCAGCCAGTGGACAGGGAGGCGGGTGTCCCCCTCCGAGCAGTACTTC. The chain is built from TRBV5-1 and TRBJ2-7; 8 bases match TRBD1. CDR3 size: 18 residues. V lost 4 bases to trimming and J lost 6 bases; unmatched junction nucleotides: 21. Germline CDR1 reads SGHRS; CDR2 reads YFSETQ.

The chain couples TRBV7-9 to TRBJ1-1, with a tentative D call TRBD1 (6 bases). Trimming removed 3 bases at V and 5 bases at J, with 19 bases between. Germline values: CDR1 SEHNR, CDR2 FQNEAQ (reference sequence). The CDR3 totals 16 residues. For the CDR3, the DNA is TGTGCCAGCAGCTTGCTAAGGGAGGGGGGGACAACTGAAGCTTTCTTT. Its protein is CASSLLREGGTTEAFF.

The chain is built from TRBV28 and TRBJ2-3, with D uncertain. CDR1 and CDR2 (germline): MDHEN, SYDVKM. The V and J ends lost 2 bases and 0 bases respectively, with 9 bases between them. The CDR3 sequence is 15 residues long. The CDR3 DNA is TGTGCCAGCAGTTTAGCGGTCCCTAGCACAGATACGCAGTATTTT. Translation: CASSLAVPSTDTQYF.

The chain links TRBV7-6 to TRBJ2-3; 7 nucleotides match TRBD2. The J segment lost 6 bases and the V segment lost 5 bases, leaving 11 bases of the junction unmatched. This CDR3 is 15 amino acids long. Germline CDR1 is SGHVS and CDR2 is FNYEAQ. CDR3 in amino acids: CASSNERLADDTQYF. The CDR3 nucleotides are TGTGCCAGCAGCAACGAGCGACTAGCTGACGATACGCAGTATTTT. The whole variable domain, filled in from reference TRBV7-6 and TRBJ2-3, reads GAGVSQSPRYKVTKRGQDVALRCDPISGHVSLYWYRQALGQGPEFLTYFNYEAQQDKSGLPNDRFSAERPEGSISTLTIQRTEQRDSAMYRCASSNERLADDTQYFGPGTRLTVL.

The CDR3 region is CASSLEVGDMNTEAFF. Written as DNA, the CDR3 is TGTGCCAGCAGCTTAGAGGTTGGGGACATGAACACTGAAGCTTTCTTT. This chain uses TRBV7-9 with TRBJ1-1; the D gene is possibly TRBD1 (6 bases). CDR1 is SEHNR, CDR2 FQNEAQ, per germline (reference sequence). This CDR3 has 16 residues. Trimming pared 1 base from V and 0 bases from J, leaving 12 bases between.

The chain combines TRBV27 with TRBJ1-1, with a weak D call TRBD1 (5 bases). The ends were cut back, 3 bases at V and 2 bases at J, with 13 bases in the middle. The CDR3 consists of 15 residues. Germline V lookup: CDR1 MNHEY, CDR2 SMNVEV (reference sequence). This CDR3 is CASSLGGGPNTEAFF. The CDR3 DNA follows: TGTGCCAGCAGTTTGGGGGGGGGACCCAACACTGAAGCTTTCTTT.

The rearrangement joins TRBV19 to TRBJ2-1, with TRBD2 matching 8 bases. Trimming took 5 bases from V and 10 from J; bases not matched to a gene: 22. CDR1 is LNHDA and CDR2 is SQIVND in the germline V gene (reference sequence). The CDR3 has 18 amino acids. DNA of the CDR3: TGTGCCAGTAGTCTCCGGACTATGGCGGGAGGCCCGCCAAGGGAGCAGTTCTTC. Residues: CASSLRTMAGGPPREQFF.

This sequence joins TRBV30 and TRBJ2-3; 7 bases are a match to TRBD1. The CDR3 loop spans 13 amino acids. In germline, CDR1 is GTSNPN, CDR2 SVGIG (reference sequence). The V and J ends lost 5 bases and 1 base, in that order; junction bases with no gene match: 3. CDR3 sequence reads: CAWDRARTDTQYF. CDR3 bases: TGTGCCTGGGACAGGGCCCGCACAGATACGCAGTATTTT.

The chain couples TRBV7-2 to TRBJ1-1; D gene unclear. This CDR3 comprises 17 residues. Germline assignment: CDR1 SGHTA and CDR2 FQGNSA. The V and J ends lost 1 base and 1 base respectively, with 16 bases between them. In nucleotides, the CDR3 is TGTGCCAGCAGCTTAGGGGGAGGTCCTACTCCGAACACTGAAGCTTTCTTT. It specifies CASSLGGGPTPNTEAFF.

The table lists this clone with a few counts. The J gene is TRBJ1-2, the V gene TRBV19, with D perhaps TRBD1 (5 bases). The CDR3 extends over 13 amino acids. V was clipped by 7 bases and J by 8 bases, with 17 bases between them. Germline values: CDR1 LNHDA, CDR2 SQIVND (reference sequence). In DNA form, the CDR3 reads TGTGCCAGTACCGGAACGGGGGATGGAGGCTACACCTTC. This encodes CASTGTGDGGYTF.

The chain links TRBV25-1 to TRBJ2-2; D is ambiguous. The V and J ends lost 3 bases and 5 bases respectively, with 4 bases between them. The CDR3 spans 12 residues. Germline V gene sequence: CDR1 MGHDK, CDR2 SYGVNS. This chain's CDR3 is CASSDQTGELFF. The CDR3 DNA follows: TGTGCCAGCAGTGATCAGACCGGGGAGCTGTTTTTT.

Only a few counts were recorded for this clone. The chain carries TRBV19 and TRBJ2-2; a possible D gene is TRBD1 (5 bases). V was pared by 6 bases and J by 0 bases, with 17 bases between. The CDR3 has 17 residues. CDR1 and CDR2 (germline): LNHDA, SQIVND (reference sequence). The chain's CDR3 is CASRRDSPGPNTGELFF. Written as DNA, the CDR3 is TGTGCCAGTAGGCGCGACAGTCCTGGGCCGAACACCGGGGAGCTGTTTTTT.

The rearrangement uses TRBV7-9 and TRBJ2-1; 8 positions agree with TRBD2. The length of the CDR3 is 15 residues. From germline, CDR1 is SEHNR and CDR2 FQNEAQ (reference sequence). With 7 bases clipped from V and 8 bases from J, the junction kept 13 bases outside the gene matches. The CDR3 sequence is CASTTRREVLDEQFF. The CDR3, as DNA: TGTGCCAGCACTACACGGCGGGAGGTGCTCGATGAGCAGTTCTTC.